A single sample is the source of the 20 T cell receptor beta chains below, sequenced in a study of blood T cell repertoires in COVID-19. Some clones are missing from TCRdb's copy, which holds only in-frame ones; the method was immunoSEQ multiplex PCR. The sample includes approximately 480,000 clones, around 87% of them seen just once. The sample consisted of PBMCs or T cells enriched from blood (not recorded which). These receptors all come from a woman aged 18-30 years who had recovered from COVID-19.

The gene calls are TRBV6-1 and TRBJ2-1; D is unclear. CDR3 length: 15 amino acids. Trimming took 2 bases from V and 4 from J, leaving 12 bases between them. Germline values: CDR1 MNHNS, CDR2 SASEGT. The DNA for the CDR3 is TGTGCCAGCAGTGAAACAGCCTTTGAATACAATGAGCAGTTCTTC. This translates into CASSETAFEYNEQFF.

The genes are TRBV4-1 and TRBJ2-7; possibly TRBD2 for D (6 bases). Trimming took 0 bases from V and 2 from J, leaving 11 bases between them. Germline V CDR1 and CDR2: MGHRA, YSYEKL. This CDR3 has 15 amino acids. The CDR3 here is CASSQDRREPYEQYF. DNA of the CDR3: TGCGCCAGCAGCCAAGATAGGAGGGAACCCTACGAGCAGTACTTC.

In regard to this clone: Other DNA sequences in this sample translate to the same CDR3. The chain links TRBV5-1 to TRBJ1-1; no clear D gene. In germline, CDR1 is SGHRS, CDR2 YFSETQ. V was shortened by 0 bases and J by 1 base, with 7 bases between the two germline ends. The CDR3 is 14 residues long. Here the CDR3 reads CASSLEGGNTEAFF. In DNA form, the CDR3 reads TGCGCCAGCAGCTTGGAAGGAGGGAACACTGAAGCTTTCTTT.

This chain connects TRBV15 to TRBJ2-2; tentative D call: TRBD1 (5 bases). The CDR3 has 14 residues. The V gene's germline CDR1 is LNHNV and CDR2 YYDKDF (reference sequence). V shed 5 bases and J shed 8 bases, with 15 bases lying between them. The CDR3 nucleotides are TGTGCCACCAGCTATCGTACCCAGGGAGGGGAGCTGTTTTTT. Translating it yields CATSYRTQGGELFF. Together with reference TRBV15 and TRBJ2-2, the CDR3 gives the full variable domain: DAMVIQNPRYQVTQFGKPVTLSCSQTLNHNVMYWYQQKSSQAPKLLFHYYDKDFNNEADTPDNFQSRRPNTSFCFLDIRSPGLGDTAMYLCATSYRTQGGELFFGEGSRLTVL.

The J gene is TRBJ2-2, the V gene TRBV28; 9 bases align to TRBD2. Germline V gives CDR1 MDHEN, CDR2 SYDVKM. V shed 6 bases, J shed 3 bases, and the junction held 5 bases outside the gene matches. The CDR3 extends over 15 amino acids. The CDR3 DNA reads TGTGCCAGCAGCCGTAGCGGGGGCCACACCGGGGAGCTGTTTTTT. Translating it yields CASSRSGGHTGELFF.

This sequence joins TRBV25-1 and TRBJ1-3; no clear D. The germline V gene encodes CDR1 MGHDK and CDR2 SYGVNS. V gave up 5 bases and J gave up 0 bases, with 5 bases separating them. The CDR3 is 13 amino acids. The CDR3 loop reads CASSPSSGNTIYF. CDR3 coding DNA: TGTGCCAGCAGTCCATCCTCTGGAAACACCATATATTTT. The variable domain in full, with the rest retrieved from reference TRBV25-1 and TRBJ1-3, is EADIYQTPRYLVIGTGKKITLECSQTMGHDKMYWYQQDPGMELHLIHYSYGVNSTEKGDLSSESTVSRIRTEHFPLTLESARPSHTSQYLCASSPSSGNTIYFGEGSWLTVV.

This clone was detected only once. The chain uses TRBV6-5 and TRBJ1-1; D might be TRBD1 (6 bases). The CDR3 covers 14 residues. Germline values: CDR1 MNHEY, CDR2 SVGAGI. V lost 6 bases, J lost 0 bases, and 11 bases lay in between. The CDR3 loop reads CASRKDSMNTEAFF. The CDR3 DNA reads TGTGCCAGCAGGAAGGACAGCATGAACACTGAAGCTTTCTTT.

As to this clone: The germline gene is not matched at one end of the junction; a read error may be the cause. The chain carries TRBV12-3 or TRBV12-4 and TRBJ1-3; unclear D gene. This CDR3 is built from 8 residues. DNA for the CDR3: TGTGCCAGCAGTTTTACAGATTTT. This codes for CASSFTDF.

This clone was counted once. The rearrangement links TRBV3-1 (or the pseudogene TRBV3-2) to TRBJ1-4, with 9 positions matching TRBD1. J was trimmed by 8 bases and V by 2 bases; bases with no gene match: 3. This CDR3 comprises 14 residues. The germline V gene has CDR1 LGHDT and CDR2 YNNKEL (reference sequence). As DNA, the CDR3 is TGTGCCAGCAGCCAATTGGGACAGGGAGAAAAACTGTTTTTT. Residues: CASSQLGQGEKLFF.

This clone was counted a single time. This rearrangement joins TRBV11-2 to TRBJ1-4; TRBD1 might be the D (5 bases). The CDR3 sequence is 15 residues long. Germline V gene lookup returns CDR1 SGHAT and CDR2 FQNNGV. Trimming shortened V by 6 bases and J by 8 bases, and 19 bases separated the two germline ends. This CDR3 reads CASSREAGGSEKLFF. In nucleotides, the CDR3 is TGTGCCAGCAGTCGAGAGGCGGGGGGGAGCGAAAAACTGTTTTTT.

The chain carries TRBV10-3 and TRBJ1-2; D unresolved. The ends were cut back, 3 bases at V and 8 bases at J, with 10 bases in the middle. This CDR3 spans 12 amino acids. Germline loops: CDR1 ENHRY, CDR2 SYGVKD. For the CDR3, the DNA is TGTGCCATCAGTGACGGTATACCCGGCTACACCTTC. The encoded protein is CAISDGIPGYTF.

This chain links TRBV6-5 with TRBJ1-4, with D possibly TRBD1 on 5 matching bases. In germline, CDR1 is MNHEY, CDR2 SVGAGI. The CDR3 has 13 amino acids. V dropped 6 bases and J dropped 6 bases, with 11 bases sitting between them. In DNA, the CDR3 is TGTGCCAGCAGATTAGGGGAAGATGAAAAACTGTTTTTT. It codes for CASRLGEDEKLFF.

The chain couples TRBV28 to TRBJ1-1; D is undetermined. Trimming removed 6 bases at V and 2 bases at J, with 7 bases between. CDR1 is MDHEN and CDR2 is SYDVKM in the germline V gene. This CDR3 has 12 residues. CDR3 residues: CASRSSNTEAFF. The CDR3 DNA sequence: TGTGCCAGCAGATCTTCTAACACTGAAGCTTTCTTT.

This chain links TRBV19 with TRBJ2-5, with a possible D match to TRBD1 (5 bases). The germline V gene has CDR1 LNHDA and CDR2 SQIVND (reference sequence). This CDR3 has 13 residues. The V end was cut by 5 bases, the J end by 3 bases, with 10 bases between. The CDR3: CASSPGIEETQYF. Written as DNA, the CDR3 is TGTGCCAGTAGTCCAGGGATCGAAGAGACCCAGTACTTC. Combining the CDR3 with reference TRBV19 and TRBJ2-5 gives the whole variable domain DGGITQSPKYLFRKEGQNVTLSCEQNLNHDAMYWYRQDPGQGLRLIYYSQIVNDFQKGDIAEGYSVSREKKESFPLTVTSAQKNPTAFYLCASSPGIEETQYFGPGTRLLVL.

The gene calls are TRBV5-1 and TRBJ1-5; D ambiguous. This CDR3 spans 14 amino acids. Per germline, CDR1 SGHRS and CDR2 YFSETQ. The germline V and J ends were trimmed by 1 base and 8 bases, with 13 bases remaining between them. CDR3 DNA: TGCGCCAGCAGCTTGAGATCGGGCGGGGAGCCCCAGCATTTT. It is translated as CASSLRSGGEPQHF.

The chain joins TRBV5-4 to TRBJ2-3; D might be TRBD2 (7 bases). This CDR3 region has 14 residues. V lost 4 bases and J 6 bases, leaving 15 bases between the germline ends. Germline assignment: CDR1 SGHNT and CDR2 YYREEE (reference sequence). CDR3 DNA sequence: TGTGCCAGCAGCCGTATGGGGGGGCGGGATACGCAGTATTTT. Translating gives CASSRMGGRDTQYF.

The gene calls are TRBV19 and TRBJ1-2; 7 bases are a match to TRBD1. With V trimmed by 9 bases and J by 3 bases, 10 bases remained unmatched. There are 14 residues in the CDR3. Germline values: CDR1 LNHDA, CDR2 SQIVND (reference sequence). The CDR3 DNA follows: TGTGCCAGCGCCCCGGCAGGGGGGTACTATGGCTACACCTTC. Translating it yields CASAPAGGYYGYTF.

The chain combines TRBV7-9 with TRBJ2-5; tentatively, D is TRBD2 (6 bases). Germline V gene data show CDR1 as SEHNR and CDR2 as FQNEAQ (reference sequence). V was shortened by 4 bases and J by 5 bases, with 23 bases between the two germline ends. The CDR3 sequence is 17 residues long. CDR3 nucleotide sequence: TGTGCCAGCAGCTCACCCCGGGACGGCAGGGAGGTCGAGACCCAGTACTTC. Translation gives CASSSPRDGREVETQYF.

The count of this clone is one. CDR3 nucleotide sequence: TGTGCCATCAGTGAGCTTTCCGGGGAGATAGAAGGCTACACCTTC. Protein sequence: CAISELSGEIEGYTF. The chain joins TRBV10-3 to TRBJ1-2; D unresolved. This CDR3 contains 15 residues. The germline V gene has CDR1 ENHRY and CDR2 SYGVKD. Trimming shortened V by 2 bases and J by 8 bases, and 18 bases separated the two germline ends.

Regarding this clone: The same CDR3 can be traced to other DNA sequences in this sample. The chain joins TRBV30 to TRBJ2-7; D may be TRBD2 (7 bases). CDR1 GTSNPN and CDR2 SVGIG come from the germline V gene (reference sequence). V was trimmed by 0 bases and J by 6 bases, leaving 15 bases between them. The CDR3 spans 14 residues. The CDR3, as DNA: TGTGCCTGGAGTGTAGGGGGGGCTGTGTTCGAGCAGTACTTC. As protein: CAWSVGGAVFEQYF.